These 24 T cell receptor beta chains were all obtained from the same sample, sequenced in a study of T cells after yellow fever vaccination. From the 5' RACE reads, TCRdb called clonotypes with MiXCR, one entry per CDR3 protein. The repertoire consists of 620,000 or so distinct CDR3 sequences, with more than 9% occurring once and the leading ten covering under 15%. Sequencing used PBMCs, obtained on the day of the yellow fever booster vaccination. The receptors shown here come from a man aged 25 to 45 who received the YFV17D yellow fever vaccine.

This clonotype has just a few counts. V and J are TRBV7-2 and TRBJ2-7; the D gene is possibly TRBD2 (5 bases). Germline values: CDR1 SGHTA, CDR2 FQGNSA. Trimming took off 5 bases at V and 2 bases at J, with 13 bases between the two ends. The CDR3 runs to 14 residues. The CDR3 DNA reads TGTGCCAGCAGCGCCCGGACTCCGCCCTACGAGCAGTACTTC. Its protein is CASSARTPPYEQYF.

The J gene is TRBJ2-3, the V gene TRBV20-1, with D uncertain. V was shortened by 7 bases and J by 2 bases, with 13 bases between the two germline ends. The CDR3 spans 13 residues. The V gene's germline CDR1 is DFQATT and CDR2 SNEGSKA (reference sequence). CDR3 coding DNA: TGCAGTGTCCCGGATCCAGACACAGATACGCAGTATTTT. Residues: CSVPDPDTDTQYF.

This clonotype was counted many times. The chain combines TRBV5-1 with TRBJ2-1; 9 nucleotides match TRBD2. J lost 8 bases, V lost 4 bases, and 10 bases had no gene match. Looked up from germline, CDR1 is SGHRS and CDR2 is YFSETQ. The CDR3 is made up of 15 amino acids. CDR3 sequence (DNA): TGCGCCAGCAGCAGGCGGGCTAGCGGGGTCCATGAGCAGTTCTTC. Protein sequence: CASSRRASGVHEQFF.

This clonotype was seen at least ten times. The chain combines TRBV5-1 with TRBJ2-1; D might be TRBD2 (6 bases). CDR3 length equals 15 residues. In germline, CDR1 is SGHRS, CDR2 YFSETQ. V gave up 4 bases and J gave up 10 bases, with 21 bases separating them. The CDR3: CASSARRERFGEQFF. The DNA for the CDR3 is TGCGCCAGCAGCGCACGGCGGGAAAGATTCGGCGAGCAGTTCTTC.

This clonotype was detected a few times. As DNA, the CDR3 is TGTGCCACCAGCAGAGATGGTAGCGGGATAATTCGGGCCTACAATGAGCAGTTCTTC. Encoded protein: CATSRDGSGIIRAYNEQFF. The rearrangement joins TRBV15 to TRBJ2-1, with TRBD2 matching 8 bases. The CDR3 contains 19 residues. The trim removed 0 bases at V and 2 bases at J, leaving 12 bases unmatched. The germline V gene encodes CDR1 LNHNV and CDR2 YYDKDF (reference sequence).

The chain uses TRBV10-3 and TRBJ2-1; D gene uncertain. CDR1 is ENHRY, CDR2 SYGVKD, per germline. CDR3 length: 14 residues. Trimming removed 0 bases from V and 12 bases from J, with 15 bases in between. CDR3: CAISESVRLGGQFF. For the CDR3, the DNA is TGTGCCATCAGTGAGTCTGTGCGGCTAGGTGGGCAGTTCTTC.

This clonotype was seen a handful of times. Here the CDR3 DNA reads TGTGCCAGCAGCGTCGGACAGGGGGCTGATCAGCCCCAGCATTTT. Translating gives CASSVGQGADQPQHF. The V gene is TRBV9, the J gene TRBJ1-5; TRBD1 agrees at 11 bases. Germline CDR1 and CDR2: SGDLS and YYNGEE. V shed 2 bases and J 5 bases; nucleotides not matched to a gene: 3. The CDR3 has 15 residues.

This chain connects TRBV20-1 to TRBJ2-1; TRBD2 aligns across 12 bases. The V gene's germline CDR1 is DFQATT and CDR2 SNEGSKA (reference sequence). V dropped 3 bases and J dropped 4; count of bases not matched to a gene: 4. The CDR3 spans 15 residues. The CDR3 coding sequence is TGCAGTGCTAGCGGGACTAGCGGGTCTTACAATGAGCAGTTCTTC. Encoded protein: CSASGTSGSYNEQFF.

This clonotype was recorded once. This sequence joins TRBV7-2 and TRBJ2-7, with unresolved D. This CDR3 spans 11 amino acids. Trimming removed 5 bases from V and 9 bases from J, with 11 bases in between. The V gene's germline CDR1 is SGHTA and CDR2 FQGNSA. The DNA of the CDR3 is TGTGCCAGCAGCCCCTCGGGCGCGCAGTACTTC. Translation gives CASSPSGAQYF.

This clonotype has more than one count but fewer than ten. The CDR3 reads CASSTSGQLNTEAFF. CDR3 DNA: TGTGCCAGCAGCACCTCCGGACAGTTGAACACTGAAGCTTTCTTT. The genes are TRBV4-2 and TRBJ1-1, with D possibly matching TRBD1 (6 bases). CDR3 length equals 15 residues. CDR1 LGHNA and CDR2 YNFKEQ come from the germline V gene. The germline V and J ends were trimmed by 5 bases and 0 bases, with 13 bases remaining between them.

The chain combines TRBV30 with TRBJ2-3, with unresolved D. Deletions cut 3 bases from V and 9 bases from J, with 22 bases between. The CDR3 is 15 residues long. From germline, CDR1 is GTSNPN and CDR2 SVGIG (reference sequence). CDR3 sequence: CAWSKEGRRYRTQYF. As DNA, the CDR3 is TGTGCCTGGAGCAAAGAAGGCCGTCGATATAGGACGCAGTATTTT.

Many counts were recorded for this clonotype. The rearrangement joins TRBV25-1 to TRBJ2-5, with D unclear. The ends were cut back, 2 bases at V and 1 base at J, with 11 bases in the middle. The CDR3 extends over 15 amino acids. CDR1 is MGHDK and CDR2 is SYGVNS in the germline V gene. The CDR3 DNA sequence: TGTGCCAGCAGTGAAACTCTGAATCTCCAAGAGACCCAGTACTTC. Translation gives CASSETLNLQETQYF.

With respect to this clonotype: A much larger clone lies a single base off, so this may be a read error. V and J are TRBV2 and TRBJ2-1; TRBD2 matches 14 bases. The V segment lost 7 bases and the J segment 6 bases; nucleotides outside the gene matches: 2. Germline CDR1 SNHLY, CDR2 FYNNEI. The CDR3 has 14 residues. CDR3 protein: CASKGLAGVNEQFF. The CDR3 nucleotides are TGTGCCAGCAAGGGACTAGCGGGAGTCAATGAGCAGTTCTTC.

In its sample, this clonotype was seen a few times. The chain carries TRBV12-3 or TRBV12-4 and TRBJ2-1; 11 bases map to TRBD2. The CDR3 is made up of 15 amino acids. The V gene end was trimmed by 3 bases and the J gene end by 6 bases; junction bases not matched to a gene: 4. CDR3 residues: CASSFSLAGGNEQFF. CDR3 coding DNA: TGTGCCAGCAGTTTTAGCCTAGCGGGAGGCAATGAGCAGTTCTTC.

This clonotype showed up many times. The J gene is TRBJ2-7, the V gene TRBV4-3; tentative D call: TRBD2 (6 bases). The CDR3 runs 14 residues. V lost 1 base to trimming and J lost 6 bases, with 13 bases between them. Per the germline V gene, CDR1 is LGHNA and CDR2 is YSLEER. The CDR3 region has the DNA TGCGCCAGCAGCCAAGGTCCCGAGGAGGGCGAGCAGTACTTC. This gives the protein CASSQGPEEGEQYF.

This clonotype came up many times. The V gene is TRBV7-2, the J gene TRBJ2-7; D unclear. V was cut by 5 bases and J by 4 bases, with 12 bases left in between. CDR3 length equals 13 residues. Germline V gene data show CDR1 as SGHTA and CDR2 as FQGNSA. The CDR3: CASSLLLEYEQYF. The DNA for the CDR3 is TGTGCCAGCAGCCTCTTACTTGAATACGAGCAGTACTTC. The full variable domain, with the rest looked up from reference TRBV7-2 and TRBJ2-7, is GAGVSQSPSNKVTEKGKDVELRCDPISGHTALYWYRQSLGQGLEFLIYFQGNSAPDKSGLPSDRFSAERTGGSVSTLTIQRTQQEDSAVYLCASSLLLEYEQYFGPGTRLTVT.

This clonotype was recorded at least ten times. The CDR3 spells CASSLALAGVSTDTQYF. DNA of the CDR3: TGCGCCAGCAGCTTGGCGCTAGCGGGAGTGAGCACAGATACGCAGTATTTT. The chain links TRBV5-1 to TRBJ2-3, with 10 bases lining up with TRBD2. V lost 0 bases to trimming and J lost 0 bases; unmatched junction nucleotides: 4. Germline V gene data show CDR1 as SGHRS and CDR2 as YFSETQ. The CDR3 is made up of 17 amino acids.

The chain carries TRBV11-2 and TRBJ1-1; D unclear. V was trimmed by 3 bases and J by 0 bases, leaving 11 bases between them. This CDR3 region has 15 residues. Germline V lookup: CDR1 SGHAT, CDR2 FQNNGV. In nucleotides, the CDR3 is TGTGCCAGCAGCTTGGCGGGTAACATGAACACTGAAGCTTTCTTT. Protein product: CASSLAGNMNTEAFF.

This clonotype was counted only a few times. V is TRBV28 and J is TRBJ2-1; TRBD2 aligns across 9 bases. Germline loops: CDR1 MDHEN, CDR2 SYDVKM. V was pared by 7 bases and J by 7 bases, with 11 bases of the junction left unmatched. This CDR3 contains 15 residues. The CDR3 protein is CASTTSGRIRNEQFF. CDR3 sequence (DNA): TGTGCCAGCACCACTAGCGGGCGTATCCGGAATGAGCAGTTCTTC.

This chain uses TRBV4-3 with TRBJ2-7; no firm D call. Per germline, CDR1 LGHNA and CDR2 YSLEER. This CDR3 contains 13 residues. Trimming removed 0 bases at V and 6 bases at J, with 9 bases between. CDR3 nucleotides: TGCGCCAGCAGCCAAGAGGCAAAGACCGAGCAGTACTTC. This codes for CASSQEAKTEQYF.

This clonotype has just a few counts. The rearrangement uses TRBV24-1 and TRBJ2-7, with D possibly being TRBD2 (5 bases). Germline-derived CDR1 and CDR2 are KGHDR and SFDVKD. The CDR3 runs to 15 residues. V was clipped by 2 bases and J by 5 bases, with 15 bases between them. CDR3 sequence: CATSDSDVSGDEQYF. CDR3 DNA: TGTGCCACCAGTGATTCGGACGTTTCCGGGGACGAGCAGTACTTC.

The rearrangement links TRBV12-3 or TRBV12-4 to TRBJ2-4; TRBD2 matches at 14 bases. CDR3 length: 20 residues. After removal of 4 bases from V and 1 base from J, the junction contained 12 bases not matched to a gene. CDR3 sequence: CASSSQTSGRAGYAKNIQYF. The CDR3 DNA reads as TGTGCCAGCAGTTCCCAGACTAGCGGGAGGGCCGGGTACGCCAAAAACATTCAGTACTTC.

This chain joins TRBV7-4 and TRBJ2-7; no firm D call. CDR3 size: 14 residues. Trimming removed 7 bases at V and 2 bases at J, with 15 bases between. Germline V gives CDR1 SGHVT, CDR2 SQSDAQ. DNA for the CDR3: TGTGCCAGCACCTCGAGCCTTGACACCTACGAGCAGTACTTC. Translation: CASTSSLDTYEQYF.

This clonotype was seen a handful of times. The V gene is TRBV7-2, the J gene TRBJ1-3; 7 nucleotides align to TRBD1. The CDR3 covers 14 residues. CDR1 is SGHTA and CDR2 is FQGNSA in the germline V gene. J was trimmed by 7 bases and V by 5 bases; bases with no gene match: 8. CDR3 DNA sequence: TGTGCCAGCAGCCCAATGCAGGGGGGGAACACCATATATTTT. Its translation is CASSPMQGGNTIYF.